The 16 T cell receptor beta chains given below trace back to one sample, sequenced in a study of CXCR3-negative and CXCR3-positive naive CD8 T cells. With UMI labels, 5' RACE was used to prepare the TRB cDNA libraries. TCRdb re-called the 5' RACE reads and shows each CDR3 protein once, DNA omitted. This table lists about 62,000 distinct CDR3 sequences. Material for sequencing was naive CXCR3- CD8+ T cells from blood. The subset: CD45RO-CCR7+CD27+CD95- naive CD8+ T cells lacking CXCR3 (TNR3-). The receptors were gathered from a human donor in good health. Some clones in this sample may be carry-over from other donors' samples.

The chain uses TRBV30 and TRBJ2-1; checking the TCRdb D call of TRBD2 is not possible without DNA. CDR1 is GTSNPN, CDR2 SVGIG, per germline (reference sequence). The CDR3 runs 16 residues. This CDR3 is CAWSTGAGPSVNEQFF.

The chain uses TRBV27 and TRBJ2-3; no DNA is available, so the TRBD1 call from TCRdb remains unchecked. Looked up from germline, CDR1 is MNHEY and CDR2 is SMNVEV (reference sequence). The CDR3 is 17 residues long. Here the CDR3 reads CASSAGTGVKGTDTQYF.

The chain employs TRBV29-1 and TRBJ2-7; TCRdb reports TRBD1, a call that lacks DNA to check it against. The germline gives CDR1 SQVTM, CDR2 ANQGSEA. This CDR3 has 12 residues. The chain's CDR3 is CSAGQLSYEQYF.

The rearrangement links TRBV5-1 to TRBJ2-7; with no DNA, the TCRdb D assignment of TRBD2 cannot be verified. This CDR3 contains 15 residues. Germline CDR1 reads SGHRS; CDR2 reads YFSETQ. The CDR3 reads CASSLGGLAGDEQYF. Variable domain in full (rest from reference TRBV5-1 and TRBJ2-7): KAGVTQTPRYLIKTRGQQVTLSCSPISGHRSVSWYQQTPGQGLQFLFEYFSETQRNKGNFPGRFSGRQFSNSRSEMNVSTLELGDSALYLCASSLGGLAGDEQYFGPGTRLTVT.

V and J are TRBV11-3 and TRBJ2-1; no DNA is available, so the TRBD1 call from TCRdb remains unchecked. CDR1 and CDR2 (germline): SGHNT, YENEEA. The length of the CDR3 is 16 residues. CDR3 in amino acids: CASSVRGAGINDEQFF.

Here the CDR3 reads CASSTPGHTEAFF. The rearrangement uses TRBV7-3 and TRBJ1-1; TCRdb's D call, TRBD1, is unchecked because there is no DNA. Per the germline V gene, CDR1 is SGHTA and CDR2 is FQGTGA. The CDR3 has 13 residues.

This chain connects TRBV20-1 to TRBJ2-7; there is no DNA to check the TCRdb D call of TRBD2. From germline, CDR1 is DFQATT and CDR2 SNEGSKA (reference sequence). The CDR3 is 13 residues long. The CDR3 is CSAIRESSYEQYF.

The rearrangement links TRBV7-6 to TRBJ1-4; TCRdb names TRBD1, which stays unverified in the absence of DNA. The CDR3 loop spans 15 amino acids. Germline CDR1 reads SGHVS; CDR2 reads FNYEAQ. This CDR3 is CASSRLDREGEKLFF.

The CDR3 spells CASSALSGGANEQFF. The genes are TRBV9 and TRBJ2-1; the TRBD2 assignment by TCRdb is unverifiable without DNA. The CDR3 is made up of 15 amino acids. CDR1 and CDR2 from the germline V gene are SGDLS and YYNGEE.

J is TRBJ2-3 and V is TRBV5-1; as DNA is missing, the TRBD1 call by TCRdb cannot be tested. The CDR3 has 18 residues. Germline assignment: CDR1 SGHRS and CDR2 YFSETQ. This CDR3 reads CASSRDRFGSGSTDTQYF.

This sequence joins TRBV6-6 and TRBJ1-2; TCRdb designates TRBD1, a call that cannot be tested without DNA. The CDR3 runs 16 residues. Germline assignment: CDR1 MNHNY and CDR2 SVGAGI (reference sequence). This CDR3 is CASSSLSSGGRHGYTF.

CDR3 region: CASSYGLTGNRPHSGNTIYF. V gene TRBV6-6 combines with J gene TRBJ1-3; the D call from TCRdb, TRBD1, cannot be confirmed without DNA. Germline lookup yields CDR1 MNHNY and CDR2 SVGAGI (reference sequence). The CDR3 is 20 amino acids.

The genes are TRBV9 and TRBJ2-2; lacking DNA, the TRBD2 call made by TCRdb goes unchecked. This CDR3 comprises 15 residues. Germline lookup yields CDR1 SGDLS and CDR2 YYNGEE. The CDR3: CASSAVPAYTGELFF.

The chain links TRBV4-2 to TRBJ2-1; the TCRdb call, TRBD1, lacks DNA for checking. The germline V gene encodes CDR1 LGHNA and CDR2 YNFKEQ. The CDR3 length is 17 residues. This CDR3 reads CASSQVLGTGEYNEQFF.

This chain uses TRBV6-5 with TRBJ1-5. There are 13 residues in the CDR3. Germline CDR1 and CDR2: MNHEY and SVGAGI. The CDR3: CASSSTGGQPQHF.

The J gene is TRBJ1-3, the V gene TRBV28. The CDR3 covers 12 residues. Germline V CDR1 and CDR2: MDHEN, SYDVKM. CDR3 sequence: CASSLVSNTIYF.